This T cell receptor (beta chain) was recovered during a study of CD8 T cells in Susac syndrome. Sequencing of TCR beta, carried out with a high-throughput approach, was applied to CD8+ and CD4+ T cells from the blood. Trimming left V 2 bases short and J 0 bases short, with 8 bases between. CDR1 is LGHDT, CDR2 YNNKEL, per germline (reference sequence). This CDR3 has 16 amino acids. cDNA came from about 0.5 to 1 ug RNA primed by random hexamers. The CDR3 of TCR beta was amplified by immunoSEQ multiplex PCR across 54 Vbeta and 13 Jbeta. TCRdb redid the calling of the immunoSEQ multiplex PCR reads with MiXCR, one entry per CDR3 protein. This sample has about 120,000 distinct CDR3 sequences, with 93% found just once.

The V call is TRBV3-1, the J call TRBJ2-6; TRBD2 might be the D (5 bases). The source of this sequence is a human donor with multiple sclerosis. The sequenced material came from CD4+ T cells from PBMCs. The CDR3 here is CASSQPRGSGANVLTF. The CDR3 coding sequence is TGTGCCAGCAGCCAACCACGGGGCTCTGGGGCCAACGTCCTGACTTTC.